The source of this TCR beta chain is a study of PD-1 blockade in classical Hodgkin lymphoma. Clones were read by immunoSEQ multiplex PCR, and TCRdb kept only the in-frame ones, dropping some. Altogether around 26,000 clones are present, approximately 95% being singletons, with the ten largest covering around 3.6%. The time point here: newly diagnosed, previously untreated cHL patient sample. Losses at the gene ends were 6 bases for V and 5 bases for J; bases not matched to a gene: 5. This CDR3 spans 13 amino acids. Germline V lookup: CDR1 ENHRY, CDR2 SYGVKD. This TCR derives from a human donor with classical Hodgkin lymphoma. Sequenced input: peripheral blood mononuclear cells (PBMCs). The V gene is TRBV10-3, the J gene TRBJ2-5; 8 positions match TRBD1. This chain's CDR3 is CAIRGTGGETQYF. In nucleotides, the CDR3 is TGTGCCATCAGGGGGACAGGAGGCGAGACCCAGTACTTC.